This T cell receptor beta chain was sequenced in a study of T cell changes during pregnancy in multiple sclerosis. The V gene's germline CDR1 is MNHNS and CDR2 SASEGT. This CDR3 is 21 amino acids long. With 2 bases removed from V and 0 bases from J, the gap between germline ends came to 25 bases. This clone was seen a few times. Method: immunoSEQ multiplex PCR; TCRdb's copy keeps in-frame clones and lacks some. The sample has some 87,000 clones, roughly 92% seen once. The chain employs TRBV6-1 and TRBJ1-4; D not certain. This TCR derives from a female donor with multiple sclerosis, enrolled in a pregnancy study. The sample consisted of peripheral blood, taken in the first trimester of pregnancy. The CDR3 reads CASSEIVRLGSRVPTNEKLFF. CDR3 nucleotide sequence: TGTGCCAGCAGTGAAATCGTTCGGCTCGGGTCCCGGGTCCCAACTAATGAAAAACTGTTTTTT.